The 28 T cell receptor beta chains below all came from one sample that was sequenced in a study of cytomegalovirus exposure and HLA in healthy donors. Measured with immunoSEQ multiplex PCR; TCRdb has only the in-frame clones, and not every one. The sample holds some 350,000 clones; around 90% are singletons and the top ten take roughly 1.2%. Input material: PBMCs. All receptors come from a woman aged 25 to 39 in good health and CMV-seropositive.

In DNA form, the CDR3 reads TGTGCCAGCAGTTTCGACGACAGGGGTACTTATGGCTACACCTTC. It translates to CASSFDDRGTYGYTF. V and J are TRBV28 and TRBJ1-2, with 8 bases that match TRBD1. Germline CDR1 is MDHEN and CDR2 is SYDVKM. V gave up 3 bases and J gave up 5 bases; unmatched junction bases: 8. This CDR3 region has 15 residues.

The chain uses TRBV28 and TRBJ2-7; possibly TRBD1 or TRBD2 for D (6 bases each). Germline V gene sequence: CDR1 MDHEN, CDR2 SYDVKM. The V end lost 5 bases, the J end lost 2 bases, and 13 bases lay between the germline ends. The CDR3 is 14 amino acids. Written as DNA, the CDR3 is TGTGCCAGCAGTAGGGGGGTTACCCCCTACGAGCAGTACTTC. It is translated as CASSRGVTPYEQYF.

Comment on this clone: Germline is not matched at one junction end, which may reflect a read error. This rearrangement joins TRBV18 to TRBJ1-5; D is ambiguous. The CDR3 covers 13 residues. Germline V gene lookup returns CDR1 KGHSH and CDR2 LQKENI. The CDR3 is CASSTPPNQPQHF. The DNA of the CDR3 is TGTGCCAGCTCAACACCCCCCAATCAGCCCCAGCATTTT.

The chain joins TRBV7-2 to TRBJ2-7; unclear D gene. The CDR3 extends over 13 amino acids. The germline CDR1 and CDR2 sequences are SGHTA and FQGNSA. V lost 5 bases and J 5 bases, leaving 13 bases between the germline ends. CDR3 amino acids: CASSKPGPNEQYF. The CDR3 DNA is TGTGCCAGCAGCAAACCTGGCCCTAACGAGCAGTACTTC.

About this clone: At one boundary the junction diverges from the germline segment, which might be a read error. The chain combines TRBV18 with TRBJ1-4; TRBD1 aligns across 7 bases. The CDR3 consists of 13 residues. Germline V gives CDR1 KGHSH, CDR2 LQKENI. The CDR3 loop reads CASSPKTGTDLIF. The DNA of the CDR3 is TGTGCCAGCTCACCTAAAACCGGGACAGACCTAATTTTT.

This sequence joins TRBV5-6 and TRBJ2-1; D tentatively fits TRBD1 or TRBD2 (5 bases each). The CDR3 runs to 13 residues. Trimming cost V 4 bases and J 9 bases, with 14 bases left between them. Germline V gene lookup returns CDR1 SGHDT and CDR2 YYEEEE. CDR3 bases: TGTGCCAGCAGCGCCGGGACGGGCGGTGAGCAGTTCTTC. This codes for CASSAGTGGEQFF.

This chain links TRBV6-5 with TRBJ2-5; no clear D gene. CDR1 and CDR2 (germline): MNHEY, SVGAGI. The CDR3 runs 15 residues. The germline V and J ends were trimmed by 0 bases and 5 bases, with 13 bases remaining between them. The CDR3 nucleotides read TGTGCCAGCAGTTACTCGATTTCCCCCGCGGAGACCCAGTACTTC. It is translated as CASSYSISPAETQYF.

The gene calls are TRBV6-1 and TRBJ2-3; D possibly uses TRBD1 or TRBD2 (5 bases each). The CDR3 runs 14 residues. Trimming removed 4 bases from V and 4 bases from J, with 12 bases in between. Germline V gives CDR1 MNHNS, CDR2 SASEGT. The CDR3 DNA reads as TGTGCCAGCAGTGCCACCGGGACCCCAGATACGCAGTATTTT. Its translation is CASSATGTPDTQYF.

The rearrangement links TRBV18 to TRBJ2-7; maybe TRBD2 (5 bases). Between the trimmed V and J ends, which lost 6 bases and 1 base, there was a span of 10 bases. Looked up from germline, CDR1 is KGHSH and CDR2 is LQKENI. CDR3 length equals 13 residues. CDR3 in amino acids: CASSPLASYEQYF. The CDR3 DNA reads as TGTGCCAGCTCCCCCCTAGCTTCCTACGAGCAGTACTTC. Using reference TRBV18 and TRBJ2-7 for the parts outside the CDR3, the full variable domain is NAGVMQNPRHLVRRRGQEARLRCSPMKGHSHVYWYRQLPEEGLKFMVYLQKENIIDESGMPKERFSAEFPKEGPSILRIQQVVRGDSAAYFCASSPLASYEQYFGPGTRLTVT.

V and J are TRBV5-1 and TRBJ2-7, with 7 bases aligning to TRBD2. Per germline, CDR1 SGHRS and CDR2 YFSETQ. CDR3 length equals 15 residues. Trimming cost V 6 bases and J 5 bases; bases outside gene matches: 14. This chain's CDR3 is CASTLGRGRGDEQYF. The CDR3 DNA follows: TGCGCCAGCACCCTGGGGCGCGGGAGAGGCGACGAGCAGTACTTC.

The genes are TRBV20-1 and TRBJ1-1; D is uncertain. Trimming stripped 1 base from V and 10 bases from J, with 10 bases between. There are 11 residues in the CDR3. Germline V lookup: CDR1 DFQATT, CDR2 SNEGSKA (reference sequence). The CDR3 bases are TGCAGTGCTAGAGGCAGCCTGGGAGCTTTCTTT. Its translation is CSARGSLGAFF.

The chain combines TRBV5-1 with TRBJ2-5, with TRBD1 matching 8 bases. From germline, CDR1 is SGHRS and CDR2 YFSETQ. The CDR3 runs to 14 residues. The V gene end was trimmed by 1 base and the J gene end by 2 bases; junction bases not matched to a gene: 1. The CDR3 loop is CASSLQGAQETQYF. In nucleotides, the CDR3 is TGCGCCAGCAGCTTGCAGGGGGCGCAAGAGACCCAGTACTTC.

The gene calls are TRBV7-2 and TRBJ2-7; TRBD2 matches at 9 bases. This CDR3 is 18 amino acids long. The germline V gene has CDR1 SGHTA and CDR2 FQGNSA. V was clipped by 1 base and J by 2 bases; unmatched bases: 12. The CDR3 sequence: CASSLVISGSYMAYEQYF. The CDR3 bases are TGTGCCAGCAGCTTAGTTATTAGCGGGAGTTACATGGCCTACGAGCAGTACTTC.

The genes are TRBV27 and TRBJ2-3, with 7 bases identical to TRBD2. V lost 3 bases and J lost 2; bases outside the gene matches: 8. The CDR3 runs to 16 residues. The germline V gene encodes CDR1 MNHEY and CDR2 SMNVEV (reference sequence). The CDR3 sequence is CASSFKRDRVTDTQYF. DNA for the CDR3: TGTGCCAGCAGTTTTAAGCGGGACCGAGTCACAGATACGCAGTATTTT.

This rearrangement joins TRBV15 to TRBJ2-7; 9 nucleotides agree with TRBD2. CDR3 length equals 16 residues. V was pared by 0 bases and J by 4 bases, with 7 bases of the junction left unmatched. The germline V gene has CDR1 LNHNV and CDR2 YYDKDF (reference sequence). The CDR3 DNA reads TGTGCCACCAGCAGAGATCCGCGGGGGGGCCCGTACGAGCAGTACTTC. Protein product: CATSRDPRGGPYEQYF. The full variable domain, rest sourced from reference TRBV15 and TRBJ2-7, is DAMVIQNPRYQVTQFGKPVTLSCSQTLNHNVMYWYQQKSSQAPKLLFHYYDKDFNNEADTPDNFQSRRPNTSFCFLDIRSPGLGDTAMYLCATSRDPRGGPYEQYFGPGTRLTVT.

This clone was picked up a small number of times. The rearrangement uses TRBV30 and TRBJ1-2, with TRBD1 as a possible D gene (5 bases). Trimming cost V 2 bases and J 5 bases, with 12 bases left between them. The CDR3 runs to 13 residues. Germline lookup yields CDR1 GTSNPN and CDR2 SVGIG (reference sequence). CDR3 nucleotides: TGTGCCTGGAGTCCCGGGACGGATTATGGCTACACCTTC. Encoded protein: CAWSPGTDYGYTF.

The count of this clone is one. The CDR3 bases are TGTGCCAGTAGTATCTCCCTTTCCGAGGTGTACGAGCAGTACTTC. The encoded protein is CASSISLSEVYEQYF. V is TRBV19 and J is TRBJ2-7; D gene uncertain. The germline V gene has CDR1 LNHDA and CDR2 SQIVND (reference sequence). This CDR3 contains 15 residues. Trimming stripped 3 bases from V and 4 bases from J, with 16 bases between.

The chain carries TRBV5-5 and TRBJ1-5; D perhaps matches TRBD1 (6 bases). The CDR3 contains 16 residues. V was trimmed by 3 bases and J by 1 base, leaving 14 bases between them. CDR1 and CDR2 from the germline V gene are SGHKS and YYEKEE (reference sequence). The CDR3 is CASSSGDRPSNQPQHF. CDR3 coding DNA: TGTGCCAGCAGCTCCGGTGACAGGCCCAGCAATCAGCCCCAGCATTTT.

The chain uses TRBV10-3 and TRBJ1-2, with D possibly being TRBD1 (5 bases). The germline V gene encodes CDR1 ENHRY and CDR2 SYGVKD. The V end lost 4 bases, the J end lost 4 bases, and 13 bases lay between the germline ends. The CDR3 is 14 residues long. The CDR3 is CAISGGDSGYGYTF. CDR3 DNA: TGTGCCATCAGTGGGGGGGACTCCGGCTATGGCTACACCTTC.

The CDR3 sequence is CASSLRDRDRYTF. For the CDR3, the DNA is TGTGCCAGCAGTTTACGGGACAGGGATCGCTACACCTTC. V gene TRBV28 combines with J gene TRBJ1-2, with 9 bases fitting TRBD1. The ends lost 2 bases at V and 9 bases at J; junction bases unmatched: 4. Germline CDR1 is MDHEN and CDR2 is SYDVKM. The CDR3 consists of 13 residues.

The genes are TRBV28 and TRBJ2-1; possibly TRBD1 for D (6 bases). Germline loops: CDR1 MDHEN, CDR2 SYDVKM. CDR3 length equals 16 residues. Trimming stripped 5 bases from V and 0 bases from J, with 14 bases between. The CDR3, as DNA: TGTGCCAGCAGTACCTCCGGGACAAGCTCCTACAATGAGCAGTTCTTC. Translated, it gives CASSTSGTSSYNEQFF. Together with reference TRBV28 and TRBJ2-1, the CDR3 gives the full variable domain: DVKVTQSSRYLVKRTGEKVFLECVQDMDHENMFWYRQDPGLGLRLIYFSYDVKMKEKGDIPEGYSVSREKKERFSLILESASTNQTSMYLCASSTSGTSSYNEQFFGPGTRLTVL.

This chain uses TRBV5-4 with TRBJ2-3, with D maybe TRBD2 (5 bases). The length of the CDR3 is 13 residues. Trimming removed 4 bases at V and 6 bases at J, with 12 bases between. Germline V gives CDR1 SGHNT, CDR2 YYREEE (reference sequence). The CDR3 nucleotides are TGTGCCAGCAGCGCAGCTTTAGCGGATACGCAGTATTTT. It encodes CASSAALADTQYF.

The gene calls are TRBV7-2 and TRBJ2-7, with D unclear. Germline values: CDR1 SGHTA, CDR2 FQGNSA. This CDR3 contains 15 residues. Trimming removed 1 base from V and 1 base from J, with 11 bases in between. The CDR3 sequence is CASSLVSKRSYEQYF. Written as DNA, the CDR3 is TGTGCCAGCAGCTTAGTTTCTAAGAGGTCCTACGAGCAGTACTTC.

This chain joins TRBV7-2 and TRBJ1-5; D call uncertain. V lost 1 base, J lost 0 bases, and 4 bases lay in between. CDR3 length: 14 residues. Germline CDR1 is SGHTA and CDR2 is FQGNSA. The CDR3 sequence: CASSLEYSNQPQHF. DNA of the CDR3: TGTGCCAGCAGCTTAGAATATAGCAATCAGCCCCAGCATTTT.

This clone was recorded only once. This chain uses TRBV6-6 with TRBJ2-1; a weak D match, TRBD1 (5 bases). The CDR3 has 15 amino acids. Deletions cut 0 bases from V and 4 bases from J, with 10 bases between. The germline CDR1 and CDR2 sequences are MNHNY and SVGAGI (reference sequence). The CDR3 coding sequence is TGTGCCAGCAGTTACTCAGGGGAACTATACAATGAGCAGTTCTTC. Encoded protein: CASSYSGELYNEQFF.

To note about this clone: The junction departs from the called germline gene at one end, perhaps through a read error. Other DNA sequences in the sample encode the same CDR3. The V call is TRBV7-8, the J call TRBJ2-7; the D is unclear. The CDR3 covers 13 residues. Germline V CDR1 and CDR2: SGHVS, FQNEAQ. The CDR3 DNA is TGTGCCAGCAGCTTAGCGGGTGCCTATGAGCAGTACTTC. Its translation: CASSLAGAYEQYF.

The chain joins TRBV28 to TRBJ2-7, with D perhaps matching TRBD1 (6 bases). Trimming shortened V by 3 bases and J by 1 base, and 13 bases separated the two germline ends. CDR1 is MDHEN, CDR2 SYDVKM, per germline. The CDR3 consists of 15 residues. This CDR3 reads CASSLDSRWSYEQYF. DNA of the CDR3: TGTGCCAGCAGTTTGGACAGCCGGTGGTCCTACGAGCAGTACTTC.

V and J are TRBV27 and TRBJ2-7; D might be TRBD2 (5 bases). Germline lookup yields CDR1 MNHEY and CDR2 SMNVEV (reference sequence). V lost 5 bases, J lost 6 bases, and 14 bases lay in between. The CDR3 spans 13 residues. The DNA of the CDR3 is TGTGCCAGCAGTAAAGGCGGGCCGTCCGAGCAGTACTTC. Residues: CASSKGGPSEQYF.